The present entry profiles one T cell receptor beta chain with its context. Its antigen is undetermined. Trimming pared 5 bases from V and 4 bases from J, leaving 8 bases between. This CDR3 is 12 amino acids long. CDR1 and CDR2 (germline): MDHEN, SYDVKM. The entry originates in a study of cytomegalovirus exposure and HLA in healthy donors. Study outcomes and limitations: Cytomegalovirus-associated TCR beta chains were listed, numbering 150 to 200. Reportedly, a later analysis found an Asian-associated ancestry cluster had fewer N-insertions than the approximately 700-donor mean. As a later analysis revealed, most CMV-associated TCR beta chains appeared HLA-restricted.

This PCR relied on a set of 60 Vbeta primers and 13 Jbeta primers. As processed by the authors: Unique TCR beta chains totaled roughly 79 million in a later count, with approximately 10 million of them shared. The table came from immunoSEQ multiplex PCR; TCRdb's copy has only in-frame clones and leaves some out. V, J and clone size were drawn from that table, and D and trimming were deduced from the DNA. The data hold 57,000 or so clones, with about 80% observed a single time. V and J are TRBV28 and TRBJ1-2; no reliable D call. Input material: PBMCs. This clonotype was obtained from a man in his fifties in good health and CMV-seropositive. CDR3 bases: TGTGCCAGCAGTCTACGTCCCTATGGCTACACCTTC. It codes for CASSLRPYGYTF.